These 10 T cell receptor beta chains were all obtained from the same sample, sequenced in a study of blood T cell repertoires in COVID-19. The method was immunoSEQ multiplex PCR; TCRdb's version includes in-frame clones alone and lacks a portion of them. The sample holds approximately 100,000 clones; roughly 82% are singletons and the top ten take roughly 27%. The material sequenced was peripheral blood. The receptors stem from a human donor in a cohort sampled during active COVID-19.

This rearrangement joins TRBV7-2 to TRBJ1-4; 9 nucleotides agree with TRBD1. CDR1 SGHTA and CDR2 FQGNSA come from the germline V gene. V shed 1 base, J shed 5 bases, and the junction held 8 bases outside the gene matches. The CDR3 spans 17 residues. The CDR3 nucleotides are TGTGCCAGCAGCTTAGGGAGGACAGGGGCTTCCAATGAAAAACTGTTTTTT. This encodes CASSLGRTGASNEKLFF.

The chain joins TRBV7-9 to TRBJ1-5, with D uncertain. The CDR3 is 12 amino acids. CDR1 and CDR2 from the germline V gene are SEHNR and FQNEAQ (reference sequence). The germline V and J ends were trimmed by 5 bases and 1 base, with 3 bases remaining between them. The CDR3 here is CASSQSNQPQHF. CDR3 sequence (DNA): TGTGCCAGCAGCCAGAGCAATCAGCCCCAGCATTTT.

The CDR3 DNA reads as TGTGCCAGCAGCTTTAGCGGGGGGCCTAACACCGGGGAGCTGTTTTTT. Protein product: CASSFSGGPNTGELFF. The chain joins TRBV9 to TRBJ2-2, with 10 positions matching TRBD2. Germline lookup yields CDR1 SGDLS and CDR2 YYNGEE. The CDR3 runs 16 residues. Trimming cost V 4 bases and J 2 bases; bases outside gene matches: 5.

The V call is TRBV9, the J call TRBJ2-7, with D unresolved. Trimming cost V 0 bases and J 1 base, with 2 bases left between them. Per germline, CDR1 SGDLS and CDR2 YYNGEE. The CDR3 totals 12 residues. CDR3 protein: CASSVASYEQYF. In DNA, the CDR3 is TGTGCCAGCAGCGTAGCGTCCTACGAGCAGTACTTC.

This chain uses TRBV5-1 with TRBJ2-3; 13 nucleotides match TRBD2. V lost 4 bases, J lost 2 bases, and 10 bases stayed unmatched. The CDR3 is made up of 18 amino acids. Per germline, CDR1 SGHRS and CDR2 YFSETQ. The CDR3 DNA follows: TGCGCCAGCAGCCGTGGACTAGCGGGGGCCCCCTTCACAGATACGCAGTATTTT. This sequence encodes CASSRGLAGAPFTDTQYF.

The rearrangement uses TRBV10-3 and TRBJ2-7; 10 positions agree with TRBD2. The germline gives CDR1 ENHRY, CDR2 SYGVKD. This CDR3 is built from 16 residues. The V segment lost 6 bases and the J segment 5 bases; nucleotides outside the gene matches: 13. The CDR3 here is CAISSAKSGGADEQYF. The CDR3 DNA follows: TGTGCCATCAGCTCCGCAAAGAGCGGGGGGGCCGACGAGCAGTACTTC.

The chain has TRBV19 and TRBJ2-1; a possible D gene is TRBD2 (6 bases). Germline CDR1 is LNHDA and CDR2 is SQIVND (reference sequence). CDR3 length: 15 residues. Deletions cut 3 bases from V and 6 bases from J, with 15 bases between. CDR3 DNA: TGTGCCAGTAGTATGAGGAGGGAGGCGGCCAATGAGCAGTTCTTC. Translation gives CASSMRREAANEQFF.

This chain uses TRBV7-2 with TRBJ1-1; D gene unclear. V was cut by 2 bases and J by 4 bases, with 11 bases left in between. The CDR3 runs to 14 residues. The germline gives CDR1 SGHTA, CDR2 FQGNSA. Here the CDR3 reads CASSLLRQITEAFF. In nucleotides, the CDR3 is TGTGCCAGCAGCTTACTCCGACAAATCACTGAAGCTTTCTTT. Full variable domain (missing parts from reference TRBV7-2 and TRBJ1-1): GAGVSQSPSNKVTEKGKDVELRCDPISGHTALYWYRQSLGQGLEFLIYFQGNSAPDKSGLPSDRFSAERTGGSVSTLTIQRTQQEDSAVYLCASSLLRQITEAFFGQGTRLTVV.

The chain links TRBV19 to TRBJ1-6, with D perhaps matching TRBD1 (6 bases). CDR1 LNHDA and CDR2 SQIVND come from the germline V gene (reference sequence). Trimming shortened V by 1 base and J by 10 bases, and 14 bases separated the two germline ends. This CDR3 region has 15 residues. The CDR3 is CASSIGTATESPLHF. In DNA, the CDR3 is TGTGCCAGTAGTATAGGGACAGCCACGGAGTCACCCCTCCACTTT.

A single count supports this clone. The J gene is TRBJ2-3, the V gene TRBV5-4, with a weak D call TRBD2 (6 bases). The CDR3 spans 14 residues. Between the trimmed V and J ends, which lost 6 bases and 3 bases, there was a span of 14 bases. CDR1 SGHNT and CDR2 YYREEE come from the germline V gene (reference sequence). CDR3: CASTGAGGTDTQYF. The CDR3, as DNA: TGTGCCAGCACCGGGGCCGGGGGTACAGATACGCAGTATTTT.